A selection of T cell receptor beta chains follows, all from one sample in a study of blood T cell repertoires in COVID-19. The protocol was immunoSEQ multiplex PCR, while the TCRdb copy is restricted to in-frame clones and leaves out a portion. Of more than 55,000 clones in the sample, roughly nine tenths were seen once. Sequenced input: peripheral blood. Receptor source: a man aged 50-60 years with active COVID-19. The CDR3 runs from the conserved cysteine through the conserved F or W. Each record gives: D gene, V gene, J gene, clone size, CDR3 protein, CDR3 DNA. The D gene is left open where the match is weak. Some rows have no size entry. The others give once, few or many, or a class for an expanded clone.

TRBD1	TRBV5-1	TRBJ2-2	NA	CASSRTRTGPVGGELFF	TGCGCCAGCAGCCGCACCCGGACAGGGCCTGTTGGCGGGGAGCTGTTTTTT
TRBD2	TRBV12-3/TRBV12-4	TRBJ2-5	NA	CASTPGGETQYF	TGTGCCAGCACCCCGGGGGGGGAGACCCAGTACTTC
TRBD1	TRBV28	TRBJ1-2	NA	CASRDQGASGYTF	TGTGCCAGCAGGGACCAGGGGGCGAGTGGCTACACCTTC
NA	TRBV28	TRBJ1-1	NA	CASSLTQVEAFF	TGTGCCAGCAGTCTGACACAGGTTGAAGCTTTCTTT
NA	TRBV4-1	TRBJ2-5	once	CASSQLGARSQETQYF	TGCGCCAGCAGCCAATTGGGGGCGCGAAGTCAAGAGACCCAGTACTTC
NA	TRBV7-6	TRBJ1-1	NA	CASSSRQGRMGTEAFF	TGTGCCAGCAGCTCCCGGCAGGGGCGCATGGGCACTGAAGCTTTCTTT
NA	TRBV7-9	TRBJ2-5	NA	CASSFSGLLQETQYF	TGTGCCAGCAGCTTCTCAGGGTTGCTGCAAGAGACCCAGTACTTC
TRBD2	TRBV24-1	TRBJ2-5	few	CATSDKGLAGGQRETQYF	TGTGCCACCAGTGATAAGGGACTAGCGGGGGGGCAGAGAGAGACCCAGTACTTC
TRBD2	TRBV5-4	TRBJ2-1	NA	CASRFGGSSYNEQFF	TGTGCCAGCAGGTTCGGCGGGAGCTCCTACAATGAGCAGTTCTTC
TRBD1	TRBV4-2	TRBJ2-7	NA	CASSRAGTGAGEQYF	TGTGCCAGCAGCCGAGCCGGGACAGGGGCTGGCGAGCAGTACTTC
NA	TRBV5-1	TRBJ1-1	NA	CASSLRAENTEAFF	TGCGCCAGCAGCTTGCGAGCCGAGAACACTGAAGCTTTCTTT
NA	TRBV4-3	TRBJ2-1	NA	CASSQVDSVIGGNEQFF	TGCGCCAGCAGCCAAGTAGATTCGGTCATTGGTGGCAATGAGCAGTTCTTC
TRBD1	TRBV7-9	TRBJ1-4	NA	CASSLGDRGANEKLFF	TGTGCCAGCAGCTTGGGGGACAGGGGTGCTAATGAAAAACTGTTTTTT
NA	TRBV30	TRBJ1-2	many	CAWSQQAPGYTF	TGTGCCTGGAGTCAACAGGCTCCCGGCTACACCTTC
NA	TRBV19	TRBJ2-1	NA	CASSRWAEEQFF	TGTGCCAGTAGTCGGTGGGCTGAGGAGCAGTTCTTC
TRBD1	TRBV2	TRBJ1-6	NA	CASTDRDLDSPLHF	TGTGCCAGCACTGACAGGGATCTGGATTCACCCCTCCACTTT
TRBD1	TRBV11-2	TRBJ1-2	few	CASRDRDDGYTF	TGTGCCAGCAGGGACAGGGATGATGGCTACACCTTC
NA	TRBV11-1	TRBJ1-2	NA	CASSRTRGYYGYTF	TGTGCCAGCAGCCGGACAAGGGGGTACTATGGCTACACCTTC
NA	TRBV7-9	TRBJ2-7	NA	CASSLDGGRGRNEQYF	TGTGCCAGCAGCTTAGACGGAGGCAGGGGTCGAAACGAGCAGTACTTC
NA	TRBV11-3	TRBJ2-7	once	CASSLAGQNPTYEQYF	TGTGCCAGCAGCTTAGCCGGACAGAATCCAACCTACGAGCAGTACTTC
NA	TRBV13	TRBJ2-7	few	CASTHTGTGKGSHEQYF	TGTGCCAGCACCCACACGGGGACTGGGAAAGGCTCCCACGAGCAGTACTTC
NA	TRBV5-1	TRBJ2-2	NA	CASSSGHDTGELFF	TGCGCCAGCAGCTCGGGACACGACACCGGGGAGCTGTTTTTT
NA	TRBV19	TRBJ2-1	NA	CASADRPLYNEQFF	TGTGCCAGTGCAGACAGACCGCTGTACAATGAGCAGTTCTTC
NA	TRBV19	TRBJ2-6	NA	CASSRTASGANVLTF	TGTGCCAGTAGCCGTACAGCCTCTGGGGCCAACGTCCTGACTTTC
NA	TRBV7-2	TRBJ2-7	NA	CASSLNLIVAYEQYF	TGTGCCAGCAGCTTAAATCTAATCGTGGCCTACGAGCAGTACTTC
TRBD2	TRBV5-6	TRBJ2-6	NA	CASSLVLAGAGANVLTF	TGTGCCAGCAGCTTGGTACTAGCGGGGGCTGGGGCCAACGTCCTGACTTTC
TRBD2	TRBV28	TRBJ2-7	NA	CASSLLAGTSASYEQYF	TGTGCCAGCAGTTTATTAGCCGGGACTAGCGCGTCATACGAGCAGTACTTC
NA	TRBV5-6	TRBJ1-1	NA	CASSLRGLGEAFF	TGTGCCAGCAGCTTGAGGGGGTTAGGTGAAGCTTTCTTT
NA	TRBV5-5	TRBJ2-1	NA	CASSLKGDEQFF	TGTGCCAGCAGCCTAAAGGGGGATGAGCAGTTCTTC
TRBD1	TRBV5-6	TRBJ2-1	NA	CASSAGTGYSNEQFF	TGTGCCAGCAGCGCCGGGACAGGTTATTCCAATGAGCAGTTCTTC
NA	TRBV7-6	TRBJ2-7	NA	CASSPSEGNEQYF	TGTGCCAGCAGCCCTTCGGAGGGAAACGAGCAGTACTTC
NA	TRBV21-1	TRBJ2-1	NA	CASSKAKGQGKVYNEQFF	TGTGCCAGCAGCAAAGCTAAGGGCCAGGGGAAGGTATACAATGAGCAGTTCTTC
NA	TRBV7-9	TRBJ1-1	NA	CASSTTGIFAEAFF	TGTGCCAGCAGCACCACAGGGATTTTCGCTGAAGCTTTCTTT
NA	TRBV27	TRBJ2-4	once	CASSAGVLAIQYF	TGTGCCAGCAGTGCAGGGGTTTTGGCCATTCAGTACTTC
NA	TRBV6-4	TRBJ1-3	NA	CASSDSKQVPDGHSGNTIYF	TGTGCCAGCAGTGACTCGAAACAGGTCCCGGACGGTCACTCTGGAAACACCATATATTTT
TRBD1	TRBV6-6	TRBJ1-5	NA	CASSYDRANQPQHF	TGTGCCAGCAGTTACGACAGGGCAAATCAGCCCCAGCATTTT
TRBD2	TRBV7-2	TRBJ2-1	NA	CASSRTGTSSLEQFF	TGTGCCAGCAGTAGAACAGGGACTAGCTCCCTTGAGCAGTTCTTC
NA	TRBV3-1/TRBV3-2	TRBJ2-7	NA	CASSPRTAAAYEQYF	TGTGCCAGCAGCCCCCGGACAGCAGCAGCCTACGAGCAGTACTTC
NA	TRBV13	TRBJ2-7	NA	CASSVDMGEQYF	TGTGCCAGCAGCGTGGACATGGGAGAGCAGTACTTC
NA	TRBV12-3/TRBV12-4	TRBJ2-7	NA	CASSLQGKHEQYF	TGTGCCAGCAGTTTACAGGGTAAACACGAGCAGTACTTC
TRBD1	TRBV7-2	TRBJ2-7	NA	CASSLGLGQVLLGEQYF	TGTGCCAGCAGCTTAGGATTGGGACAGGTATTATTAGGCGAGCAGTACTTC
NA	TRBV5-1	TRBJ2-2	NA	CASSLGHNTGELFF	TGCGCCAGCAGCTTGGGGCACAACACCGGGGAGCTGTTTTTT
TRBD2	TRBV11-2	TRBJ2-7	NA	CASSRHGRPLFHEQYF	TGTGCCAGCAGCCGCCACGGGAGGCCCCTATTCCACGAGCAGTACTTC